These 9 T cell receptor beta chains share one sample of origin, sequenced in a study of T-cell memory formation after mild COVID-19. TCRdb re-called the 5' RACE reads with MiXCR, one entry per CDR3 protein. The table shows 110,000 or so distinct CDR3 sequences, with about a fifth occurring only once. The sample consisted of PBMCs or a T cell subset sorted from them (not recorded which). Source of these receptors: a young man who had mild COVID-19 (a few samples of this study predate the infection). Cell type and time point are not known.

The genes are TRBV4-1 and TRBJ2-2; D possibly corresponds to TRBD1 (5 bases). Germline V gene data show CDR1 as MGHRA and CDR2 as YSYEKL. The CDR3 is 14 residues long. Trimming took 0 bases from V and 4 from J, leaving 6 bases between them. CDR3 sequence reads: CASSQEGVTGELFF. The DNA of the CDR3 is TGCGCCAGCAGCCAAGAAGGGGTCACCGGGGAGCTGTTTTTT.

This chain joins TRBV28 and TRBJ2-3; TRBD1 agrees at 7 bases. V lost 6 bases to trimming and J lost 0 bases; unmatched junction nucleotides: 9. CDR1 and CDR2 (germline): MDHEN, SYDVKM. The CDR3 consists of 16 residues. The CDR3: CASSLGAGGSTDTQYF. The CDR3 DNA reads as TGTGCCAGCAGCCTGGGGGCAGGGGGTAGCACAGATACGCAGTATTTT.

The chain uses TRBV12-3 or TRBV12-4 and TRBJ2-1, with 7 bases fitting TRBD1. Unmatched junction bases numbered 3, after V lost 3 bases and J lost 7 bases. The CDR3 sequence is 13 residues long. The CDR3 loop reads CASSFGTENEQFF. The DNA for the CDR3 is TGTGCCAGCAGTTTCGGGACAGAGAATGAGCAGTTCTTC.

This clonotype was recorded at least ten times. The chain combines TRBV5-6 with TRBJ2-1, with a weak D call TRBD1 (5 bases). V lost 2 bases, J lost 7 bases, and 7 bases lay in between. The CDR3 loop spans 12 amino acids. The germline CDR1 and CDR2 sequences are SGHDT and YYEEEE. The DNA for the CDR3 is TGTGCCAGCAGCTTAGGGGTAAATGAGCAGTTCTTC. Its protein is CASSLGVNEQFF. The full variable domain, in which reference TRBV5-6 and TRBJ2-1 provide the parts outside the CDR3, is DAGVTQSPTHLIKTRGQQVTLRCSPKSGHDTVSWYQQALGQGPQFIFQYYEEEERQRGNFPDRFSGHQFPNYSSELNVNALLLGDSALYLCASSLGVNEQFFGPGTRLTVL.

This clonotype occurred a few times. CDR3 in amino acids: CASSVGQPQHF. In DNA, the CDR3 is TGTGCCAGCAGTGTGGGTCAGCCCCAGCATTTT. The chain combines TRBV2 with TRBJ1-5, with D uncertain. The length of the CDR3 is 11 residues. Per germline, CDR1 SNHLY and CDR2 FYNNEI. The germline V and J ends were trimmed by 4 bases and 6 bases, with 4 bases remaining between them.

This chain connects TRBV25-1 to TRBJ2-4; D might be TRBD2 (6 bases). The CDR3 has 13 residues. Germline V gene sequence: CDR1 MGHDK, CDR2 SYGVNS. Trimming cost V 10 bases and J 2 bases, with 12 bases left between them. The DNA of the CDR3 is TGTGCCACCCCCGGGGGTTCCAAAAACATTCAGTACTTC. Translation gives CATPGGSKNIQYF.

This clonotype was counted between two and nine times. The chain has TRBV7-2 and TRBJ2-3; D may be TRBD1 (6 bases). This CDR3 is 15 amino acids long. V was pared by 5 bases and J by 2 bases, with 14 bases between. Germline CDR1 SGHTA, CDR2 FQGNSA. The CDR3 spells CASSMTGWPTDTQYF. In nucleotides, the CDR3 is TGTGCCAGCAGCATGACAGGTTGGCCCACAGATACGCAGTATTTT.

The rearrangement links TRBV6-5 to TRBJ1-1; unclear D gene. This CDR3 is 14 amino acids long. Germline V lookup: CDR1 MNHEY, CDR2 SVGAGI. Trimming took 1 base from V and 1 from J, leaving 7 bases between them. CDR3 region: CASSYYSTNTEAFF. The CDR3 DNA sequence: TGTGCCAGCAGTTACTACAGTACGAACACTGAAGCTTTCTTT.

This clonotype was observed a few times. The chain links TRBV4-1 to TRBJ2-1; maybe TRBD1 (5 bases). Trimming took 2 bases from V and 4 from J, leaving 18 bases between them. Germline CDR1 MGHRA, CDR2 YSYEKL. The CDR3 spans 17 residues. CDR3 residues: CASSQLPRQIFYNEQFF. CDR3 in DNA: TGCGCCAGCAGCCAACTCCCCCGACAGATTTTTTACAATGAGCAGTTCTTC.